A selection of T cell receptor beta chains follows, all from one sample in a study of chemoradiotherapy in HPV16-positive cancers. The table came from immunoSEQ multiplex PCR; TCRdb's copy has only in-frame clones and leaves some out. In the table there are several hundred clones, about nine tenths of which are singletons. The starting material was tumor tissue, obtained from a patient who underwent chemoradiotherapy. These receptors all come from a human donor with HPV-associated anogenital cancer. Each CDR3 is given with its conserved first and last residue. A D gene is named only where the DNA matches it firmly. Expanded clones get a size class; other rows say once, few or many, or leave the size out.

d_gene: TRBD1; j_gene: TRBJ1-1; abundance: NA; v_gene: TRBV2; CDR3nt: TGTGCCAGCACCGGACAGGGACGGTATAGCACTGAAGCTTTCTTT; CDR3aa: CASTGQGRYSTEAFF
d_gene: NA; j_gene: TRBJ2-1; abundance: NA; v_gene: TRBV4-1; CDR3nt: TGCGCCAGCAGCCCAGAAGGGCAGTTATACAATGAGCAGTTCTTC; CDR3aa: CASSPEGQLYNEQFF
d_gene: NA; j_gene: TRBJ1-2; abundance: NA; v_gene: TRBV25-1; CDR3nt: TGTGCCAGCGGGGAGACAGCTTGGGGCTATGGCTACACCTTC; CDR3aa: CASGETAWGYGYTF
d_gene: NA; j_gene: TRBJ1-2; abundance: once; v_gene: TRBV5-6; CDR3nt: TGTGCCAGCAGCTTGAGGGGCCGCGCTGGCTACACCTTC; CDR3aa: CASSLRGRAGYTF
d_gene: NA; j_gene: TRBJ1-1; abundance: once; v_gene: TRBV29-1; CDR3nt: TGCAGCGTTCGATCGGGCATGAACACTGAAGCTTTCTTT; CDR3aa: CSVRSGMNTEAFF
d_gene: NA; j_gene: TRBJ1-1; abundance: NA; v_gene: TRBV29-1; CDR3nt: TGCAGCGTTCCCTTCGGCACTGAAGCTTTCTTT; CDR3aa: CSVPFGTEAFF
d_gene: NA; j_gene: TRBJ1-3; abundance: NA; v_gene: TRBV7-3; CDR3nt: TGTGCCAGCAGCGTAAGCCCCCCCCAACAGGGCACCTCTGGAAACACCATATATTTT; CDR3aa: CASSVSPPQQGTSGNTIYF
d_gene: NA; j_gene: TRBJ2-1; abundance: NA; v_gene: TRBV9; CDR3nt: TGTGCCAGCAGCGTAGGGCACGCCTCGGGAGAGCAGTTCTTC; CDR3aa: CASSVGHASGEQFF
d_gene: NA; j_gene: TRBJ1-5; abundance: NA; v_gene: TRBV6-7; CDR3nt: TGTGCCAACCCGAGGCAGGTTGACTTAATTCCCCAGCATTTT; CDR3aa: CANPRQVDLIPQHF
d_gene: NA; j_gene: TRBJ1-2; abundance: NA; v_gene: TRBV6-5; CDR3nt: TGTGCCAGCAGCGGGCGGACAGACAACTATGGCTACACCTTC; CDR3aa: CASSGRTDNYGYTF
d_gene: NA; j_gene: TRBJ2-7; abundance: NA; v_gene: TRBV11-3; CDR3nt: TGTGCCAGCAGCTTAGAGGGAGTTAGGTACGAGCAGTACTTC; CDR3aa: CASSLEGVRYEQYF
d_gene: NA; j_gene: TRBJ1-1; abundance: NA; v_gene: TRBV20-1; CDR3nt: TGCAGTGCTAGCCGCTGGCAGGAAGCTTTCTTT; CDR3aa: CSASRWQEAFF
d_gene: NA; j_gene: TRBJ1-3; abundance: NA; v_gene: TRBV7-2; CDR3nt: TGTGCCAGCAGCTTTGACGGTTCTGGAAACACCATATATTTT; CDR3aa: CASSFDGSGNTIYF
d_gene: NA; j_gene: TRBJ1-4; abundance: once; v_gene: TRBV2; CDR3nt: TGTGCCAGCAGTGCCTCAGGGGACCTAGGTGAAAAACTGTTTTTT; CDR3aa: CASSASGDLGEKLFF
d_gene: TRBD1; j_gene: TRBJ1-2; abundance: NA; v_gene: TRBV14; CDR3nt: TGTGCCAGCAGCCAAGATCTACAGGGGGTAGGCTACACCTTC; CDR3aa: CASSQDLQGVGYTF
d_gene: NA; j_gene: TRBJ2-2; abundance: NA; v_gene: TRBV27; CDR3nt: TGTGCCAGCACCAAGCCCGGGCTACGGGGCACCGGGGAGCTGTTTTTT; CDR3aa: CASTKPGLRGTGELFF
d_gene: NA; j_gene: TRBJ2-5; abundance: few; v_gene: TRBV19; CDR3nt: TGTGCCAGTAGTCGGGTAGCTCCAAAGGGGGAGACCCAGTACTTC; CDR3aa: CASSRVAPKGETQYF
d_gene: NA; j_gene: TRBJ1-1; abundance: NA; v_gene: TRBV2; CDR3nt: TGTGCCAGCAGTCAACCCGTATACAGGGAACCAGAAGCTTTCTTT; CDR3aa: CASSQPVYREPEAFF
d_gene: NA; j_gene: TRBJ2-3; abundance: few; v_gene: TRBV28; CDR3nt: TGTGCCAGCAGTTTAGAGGGGCGGAGAGATACGCAGTATTTT; CDR3aa: CASSLEGRRDTQYF
d_gene: NA; j_gene: TRBJ1-1; abundance: NA; v_gene: TRBV6-1; CDR3nt: TGTGCCAGCAGTGAAGCAGTAGGGGAAGGCGCTGAAGCTTTCTTT; CDR3aa: CASSEAVGEGAEAFF
d_gene: TRBD2; j_gene: TRBJ2-5; abundance: NA; v_gene: TRBV4-1; CDR3nt: TGCGCCAGCAGCCCCCAAGTGAGCGGGGGGGTGTTGGAGACCCAGTACTTC; CDR3aa: CASSPQVSGGVLETQYF
d_gene: NA; j_gene: TRBJ2-7; abundance: NA; v_gene: TRBV2; CDR3nt: TGTGCCAGCAGCCTCGGATTTTACGAGCAGTACTTC; CDR3aa: CASSLGFYEQYF
d_gene: NA; j_gene: TRBJ2-1; abundance: NA; v_gene: TRBV5-1; CDR3nt: TGCGCCAGCAGCTTGGGAAATGAGCAGTTCTTC; CDR3aa: CASSLGNEQFF
d_gene: TRBD2; j_gene: TRBJ2-1; abundance: NA; v_gene: TRBV4-3; CDR3nt: TGCGCCAGCAGCCAAGATCGGGTGCTAGCGGGGTCCTGGTTTAACAATGAGCAGTTCTTC; CDR3aa: CASSQDRVLAGSWFNNEQFF
d_gene: TRBD2; j_gene: TRBJ2-5; abundance: NA; v_gene: TRBV4-3; CDR3nt: TGCGCCAGCAGCCAAGCCAGGGGGCTTAGCGGGAGGGCGCGGGAGACCCAGTACTTC; CDR3aa: CASSQARGLSGRARETQYF
d_gene: TRBD2; j_gene: TRBJ2-2; abundance: NA; v_gene: TRBV11-3; CDR3nt: TGTGCCAGCAGCCATACTAGCGGGGCGAACACCGGGGAGCTGTTTTTT; CDR3aa: CASSHTSGANTGELFF
d_gene: NA; j_gene: TRBJ2-5; abundance: NA; v_gene: TRBV4-3; CDR3nt: TGCGCCAGCAGCCAAGAGGGTGGGGGGTCCCAAGAGACCCAGTACTTC; CDR3aa: CASSQEGGGSQETQYF
d_gene: TRBD2; j_gene: TRBJ2-1; abundance: NA; v_gene: TRBV6-1; CDR3nt: TGTGCCAGCAGCGTTCTGTCGCGGGGGAATGAGCAGTTCTTC; CDR3aa: CASSVLSRGNEQFF
d_gene: NA; j_gene: TRBJ1-4; abundance: NA; v_gene: TRBV7-6; CDR3nt: TGTGCCAGCAGCCGGGGGACGGGGGAAAAACTGTTTTTT; CDR3aa: CASSRGTGEKLFF
d_gene: NA; j_gene: TRBJ2-5; abundance: once; v_gene: TRBV5-8; CDR3nt: TGTGCCAGCACCCCTCGGGACGGTTACCAAGAGACCCAGTACTTC; CDR3aa: CASTPRDGYQETQYF
d_gene: TRBD1; j_gene: TRBJ1-2; abundance: NA; v_gene: TRBV9; CDR3nt: TGTGCCAGCAACACCAGGGGGTACCCCTATGGCTACACCTTC; CDR3aa: CASNTRGYPYGYTF
d_gene: TRBD2; j_gene: TRBJ2-5; abundance: NA; v_gene: TRBV9; CDR3nt: TGTGCCAGCAGCGTAGTGGCTAGCGGGGGGCAAGAGACCCAGTACTTC; CDR3aa: CASSVVASGGQETQYF
d_gene: NA; j_gene: TRBJ2-4; abundance: NA; v_gene: TRBV7-2; CDR3nt: TGTGCCAGCAGCTTGAAGACAGGTCGATTCATTCAGTACTTC; CDR3aa: CASSLKTGRFIQYF
d_gene: TRBD2; j_gene: TRBJ2-7; abundance: NA; v_gene: TRBV4-1; CDR3nt: TGCGCCAGCAGCCAAGCGGCTAGCGGAACCTACGAGCAGTACTTC; CDR3aa: CASSQAASGTYEQYF
d_gene: TRBD1; j_gene: TRBJ1-2; abundance: NA; v_gene: TRBV28; CDR3nt: TGTGCCAGCAGTCCGTACAGGGGGGACTATGGCTACACCTTC; CDR3aa: CASSPYRGDYGYTF
d_gene: TRBD1; j_gene: TRBJ2-3; abundance: NA; v_gene: TRBV10-1; CDR3nt: TGCGCCAGCAGCCGGCGGACAGGGGGTCCAGATACGCAGTATTTT; CDR3aa: CASSRRTGGPDTQYF
d_gene: NA; j_gene: TRBJ1-3; abundance: NA; v_gene: TRBV9; CDR3nt: TGTGCCAGCAGCCCCCAAGGGCAGCTCTCTGGAAACACCATATATTTT; CDR3aa: CASSPQGQLSGNTIYF
d_gene: TRBD1; j_gene: TRBJ1-3; abundance: once; v_gene: TRBV7-2; CDR3nt: TGTGCCAGCAGCCAGGATCAGGGGGCTTCAGGAAACACCATATATTTT; CDR3aa: CASSQDQGASGNTIYF
d_gene: NA; j_gene: TRBJ2-5; abundance: NA; v_gene: TRBV11-3; CDR3nt: TGTGCCAGCAGAGGAGGGGGGGGAGAGACCCAGTACTTC; CDR3aa: CASRGGGGETQYF
d_gene: NA; j_gene: TRBJ1-2; abundance: NA; v_gene: TRBV6-1; CDR3nt: TGTGCCAGCAGCTTCTCGACAGAGGCGGGCTACACCTTC; CDR3aa: CASSFSTEAGYTF
d_gene: NA; j_gene: TRBJ1-3; abundance: NA; v_gene: TRBV30; CDR3nt: TGTGCCTGGAGGACGACATTTCCCGCGTACACCATATATTTT; CDR3aa: CAWRTTFPAYTIYF
d_gene: NA; j_gene: TRBJ2-7; abundance: NA; v_gene: TRBV7-2; CDR3nt: TGTGCCAGCAGCGCTCAAATGGGGGGCTCCTACGAGCAGTACTTC; CDR3aa: CASSAQMGGSYEQYF
d_gene: TRBD1; j_gene: TRBJ1-1; abundance: once; v_gene: TRBV2; CDR3nt: TGTGCCAGCACCCCGACAGGGACCACTGAAGCTTTCTTT; CDR3aa: CASTPTGTTEAFF
d_gene: NA; j_gene: TRBJ1-2; abundance: NA; v_gene: TRBV27; CDR3nt: TGTGCCAGCAGTTTATCGGCAGGGAACTATGGCTACACCTTC; CDR3aa: CASSLSAGNYGYTF
d_gene: NA; j_gene: TRBJ1-5; abundance: NA; v_gene: TRBV2; CDR3nt: TGTGCCAGCAGTGCAGAGCGGATCAATCAGCCCCAGCATTTT; CDR3aa: CASSAERINQPQHF
d_gene: NA; j_gene: TRBJ1-5; abundance: NA; v_gene: TRBV9; CDR3nt: TGTGCCAGCAGCGTAAAAGGACCTCGGAGGCAGCTACTGCAGCCCCAGCATTTT; CDR3aa: CASSVKGPRRQLLQPQHF
d_gene: TRBD2; j_gene: TRBJ2-1; abundance: NA; v_gene: TRBV27; CDR3nt: TGTGCCAGCACCCCTAGCGGGAGCGATGAGCAGTTCTTC; CDR3aa: CASTPSGSDEQFF
d_gene: TRBD1; j_gene: TRBJ1-1; abundance: NA; v_gene: TRBV14; CDR3nt: TGTGCCAGCAGCCAAATCAGGTGGGCAGGGGGAGGAGAAGCTTTCTTT; CDR3aa: CASSQIRWAGGGEAFF
d_gene: NA; j_gene: TRBJ2-2; abundance: NA; v_gene: TRBV9; CDR3nt: TGTGCCAGCAGCGTAGGGGGGAGTGGGACCGGGGAGCTGTTTTTT; CDR3aa: CASSVGGSGTGELFF
d_gene: TRBD2; j_gene: TRBJ2-5; abundance: NA; v_gene: TRBV2; CDR3nt: TGTGCCAGCAGTATACTAGCGGGGGGGTTAGAGACCCAGTACTTC; CDR3aa: CASSILAGGLETQYF
d_gene: NA; j_gene: TRBJ2-5; abundance: NA; v_gene: TRBV25-1; CDR3nt: TGTGCCAGCAGTGAATTTAGGGCGGGACAAGAGACCCAGTACTTC; CDR3aa: CASSEFRAGQETQYF
d_gene: NA; j_gene: TRBJ2-6; abundance: NA; v_gene: TRBV27; CDR3nt: TGTGCCAGCAGTTGGCTACAAAGTCGGGCCAACGTCCTGACTTTC; CDR3aa: CASSWLQSRANVLTF
d_gene: NA; j_gene: TRBJ1-2; abundance: NA; v_gene: TRBV30; CDR3nt: TGTGCCTGGACCTTGGTTTCGGCTTCCTATGGCTACACCTTC; CDR3aa: CAWTLVSASYGYTF
d_gene: NA; j_gene: TRBJ1-2; abundance: NA; v_gene: TRBV19; CDR3nt: TGTGCCAGTAATAACGGGCAAGGGGTGCACAACTATGGCTACACCTTC; CDR3aa: CASNNGQGVHNYGYTF
d_gene: TRBD1; j_gene: TRBJ1-2; abundance: NA; v_gene: TRBV29-1; CDR3nt: TGCAGCGTTGGCCGGGACAGGGGGCGCGAAGGCTACACCTTC; CDR3aa: CSVGRDRGREGYTF